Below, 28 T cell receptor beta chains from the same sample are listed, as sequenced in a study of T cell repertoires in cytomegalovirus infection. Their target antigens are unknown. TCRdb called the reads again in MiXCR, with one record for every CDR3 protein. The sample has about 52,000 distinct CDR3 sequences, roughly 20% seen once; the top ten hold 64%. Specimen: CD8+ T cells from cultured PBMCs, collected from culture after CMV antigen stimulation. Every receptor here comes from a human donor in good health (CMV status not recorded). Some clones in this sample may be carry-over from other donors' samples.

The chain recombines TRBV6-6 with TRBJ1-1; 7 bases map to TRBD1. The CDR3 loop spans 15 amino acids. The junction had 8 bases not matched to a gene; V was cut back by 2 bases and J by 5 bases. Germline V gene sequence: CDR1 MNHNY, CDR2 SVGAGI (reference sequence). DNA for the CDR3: TGTGCCAGCAGTTACCTAGCGAGGGGGCATACTGAAGCTTTCTTT. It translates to CASSYLARGHTEAFF.

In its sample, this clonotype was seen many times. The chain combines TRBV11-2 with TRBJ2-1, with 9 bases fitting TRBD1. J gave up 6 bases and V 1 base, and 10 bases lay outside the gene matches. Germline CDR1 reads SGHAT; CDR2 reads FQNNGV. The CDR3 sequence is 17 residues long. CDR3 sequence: CASSLGPGQGPLNEQFF. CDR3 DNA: TGTGCCAGCAGCTTAGGTCCGGGACAGGGCCCTCTCAATGAGCAGTTCTTC.

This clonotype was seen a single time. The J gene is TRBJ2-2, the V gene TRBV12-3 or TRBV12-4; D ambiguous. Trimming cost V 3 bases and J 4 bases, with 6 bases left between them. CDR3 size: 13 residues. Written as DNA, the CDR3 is TGTGCCAGCAGTTTGGGGATCACCGGGGAGCTGTTTTTT. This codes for CASSLGITGELFF.

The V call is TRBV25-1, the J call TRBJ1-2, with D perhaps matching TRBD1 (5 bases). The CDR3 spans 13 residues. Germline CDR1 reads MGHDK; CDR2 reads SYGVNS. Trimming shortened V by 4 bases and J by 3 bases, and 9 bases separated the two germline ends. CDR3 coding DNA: TGTGCCAGCAGTGGGGGGTATGACTATGGCTACACCTTC. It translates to CASSGGYDYGYTF.

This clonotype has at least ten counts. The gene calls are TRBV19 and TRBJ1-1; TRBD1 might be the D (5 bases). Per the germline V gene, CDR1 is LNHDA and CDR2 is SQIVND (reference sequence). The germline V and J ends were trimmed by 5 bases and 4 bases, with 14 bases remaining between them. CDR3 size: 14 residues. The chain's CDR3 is CASSFSSGTTEAFF. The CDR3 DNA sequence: TGTGCCAGTAGTTTTTCCTCGGGGACCACTGAAGCTTTCTTT.

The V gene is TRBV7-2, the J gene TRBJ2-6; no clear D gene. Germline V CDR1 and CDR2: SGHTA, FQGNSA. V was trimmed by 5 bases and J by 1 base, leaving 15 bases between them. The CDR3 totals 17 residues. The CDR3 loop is CASSQRVGHSGANVLTF. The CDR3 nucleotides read TGTGCCAGCAGCCAAAGGGTCGGTCATTCTGGGGCCAACGTCCTGACTTTC.

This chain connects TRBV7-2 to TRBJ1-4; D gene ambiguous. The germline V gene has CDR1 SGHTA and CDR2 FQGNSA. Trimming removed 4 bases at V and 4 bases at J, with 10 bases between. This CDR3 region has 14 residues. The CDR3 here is CASSSAQINEKLFF. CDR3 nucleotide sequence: TGTGCCAGCAGCTCCGCACAGATTAATGAAAAACTGTTTTTT.

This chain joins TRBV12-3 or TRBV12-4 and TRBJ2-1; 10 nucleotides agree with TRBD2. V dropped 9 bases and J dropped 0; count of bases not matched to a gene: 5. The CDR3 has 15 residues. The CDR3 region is CASITSGASYNEQFF. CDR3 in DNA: TGTGCCAGTATTACTAGCGGGGCCTCCTACAATGAGCAGTTCTTC.

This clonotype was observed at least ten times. The CDR3 nucleotides read TGTGCCAGCAGTTATGGGACCAAGGGAAGGGAGCCCCTCCACTTT. Protein: CASSYGTKGREPLHF. This chain joins TRBV6-5 and TRBJ1-6, with D possibly being TRBD1 (5 bases). This CDR3 spans 15 amino acids. Per germline, CDR1 MNHEY and CDR2 SVGAGI. The V gene lost 3 bases and the J gene lost 13 bases, with 19 bases spanning the gap.

The CDR3 DNA follows: TGTGCCAGCAGTTCTACCAACAGGTACAATGAGCAGTTCTTC. Translated: CASSSTNRYNEQFF. This chain links TRBV6-2 or TRBV6-3 with TRBJ2-1; tentatively, D is TRBD1 (5 bases). Germline CDR1 MNHEY, CDR2 SVGEGT. This CDR3 spans 14 amino acids. V lost 4 bases, J lost 4 bases, and 11 bases lay in between.

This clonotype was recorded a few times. The CDR3 is CASSSTSGRIYEQYF. The CDR3 DNA is TGTGCCAGCAGTTCGACTAGCGGGAGGATCTACGAGCAGTACTTC. The J gene is TRBJ2-7, the V gene TRBV13; 13 nucleotides line up with TRBD2. This CDR3 is 15 amino acids long. From germline, CDR1 is PRHDT and CDR2 FYEKMQ (reference sequence). V shed 6 bases and J 3 bases; nucleotides not matched to a gene: 5.

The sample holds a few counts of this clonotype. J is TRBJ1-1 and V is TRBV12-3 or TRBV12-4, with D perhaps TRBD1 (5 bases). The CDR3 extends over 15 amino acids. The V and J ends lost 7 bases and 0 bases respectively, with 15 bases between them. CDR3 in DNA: TGTGCCAGCAATTGGAGACAGACCATGAACACTGAAGCTTTCTTT. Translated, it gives CASNWRQTMNTEAFF.

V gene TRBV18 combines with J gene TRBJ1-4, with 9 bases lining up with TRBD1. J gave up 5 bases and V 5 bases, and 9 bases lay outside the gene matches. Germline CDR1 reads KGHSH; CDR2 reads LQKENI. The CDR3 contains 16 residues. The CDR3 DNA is TGTGCCAGCTCAGCCGGGACAGGGAGACGGAATGAAAAACTGTTTTTT. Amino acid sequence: CASSAGTGRRNEKLFF.

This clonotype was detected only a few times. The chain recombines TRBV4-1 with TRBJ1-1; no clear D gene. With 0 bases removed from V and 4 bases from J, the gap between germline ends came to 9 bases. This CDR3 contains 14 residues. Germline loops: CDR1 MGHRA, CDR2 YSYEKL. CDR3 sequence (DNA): TGCGCCAGCAGCCAAGAGCTGGTGGGCACTGAAGCTTTCTTT. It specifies CASSQELVGTEAFF.

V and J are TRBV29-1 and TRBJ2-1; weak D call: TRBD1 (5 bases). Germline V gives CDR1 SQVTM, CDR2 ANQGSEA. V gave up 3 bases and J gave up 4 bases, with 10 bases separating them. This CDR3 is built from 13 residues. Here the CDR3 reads CSVEMQGYNEQFF. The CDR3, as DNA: TGCAGCGTTGAGATGCAGGGATACAATGAGCAGTTCTTC.

Here the CDR3 reads CASSGGISGNTIYF. In DNA form, the CDR3 reads TGTGCCAGCAGCGGCGGGATCTCTGGAAACACCATATATTTT. The V and J genes are TRBV9 and TRBJ1-3, with no clear D. V was clipped by 3 bases and J by 0 bases, with 7 bases between them. The CDR3 sequence is 14 residues long. Germline V gives CDR1 SGDLS, CDR2 YYNGEE.

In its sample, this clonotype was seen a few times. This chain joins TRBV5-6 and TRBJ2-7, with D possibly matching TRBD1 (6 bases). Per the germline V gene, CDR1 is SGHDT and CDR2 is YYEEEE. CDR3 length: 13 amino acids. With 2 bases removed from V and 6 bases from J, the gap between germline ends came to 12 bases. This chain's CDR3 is CASSLTGSREQYF. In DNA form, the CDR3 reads TGTGCCAGCAGCTTAACAGGGTCCCGCGAGCAGTACTTC.

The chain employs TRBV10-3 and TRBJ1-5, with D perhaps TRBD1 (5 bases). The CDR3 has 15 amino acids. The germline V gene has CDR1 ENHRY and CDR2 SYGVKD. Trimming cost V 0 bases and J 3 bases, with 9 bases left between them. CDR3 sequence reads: CAISESGQFNQPQHF. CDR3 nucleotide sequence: TGTGCCATCAGTGAGTCGGGGCAATTCAATCAGCCCCAGCATTTT.

In DNA form, the CDR3 reads TGTGCCAGCAGCTTAGTGGGTGGGGTTGACGGCTACACCTTC. It is translated as CASSLVGGVDGYTF. The chain uses TRBV7-9 and TRBJ1-2; D gene unclear. CDR3 size: 14 residues. Deletions cut 1 base from V and 8 bases from J, with 14 bases between. Per the germline V gene, CDR1 is SEHNR and CDR2 is FQNEAQ (reference sequence).

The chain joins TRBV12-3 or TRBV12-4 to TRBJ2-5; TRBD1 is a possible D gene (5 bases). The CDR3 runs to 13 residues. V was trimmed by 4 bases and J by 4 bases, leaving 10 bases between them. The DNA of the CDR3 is TGTGCCAGCAGTTCAGGGTTGATAGAGACCCAGTACTTC. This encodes CASSSGLIETQYF.

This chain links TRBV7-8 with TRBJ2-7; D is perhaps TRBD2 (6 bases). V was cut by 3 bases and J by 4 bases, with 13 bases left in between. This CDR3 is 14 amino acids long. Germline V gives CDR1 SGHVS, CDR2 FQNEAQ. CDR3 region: CASSLWDSSYEQYF. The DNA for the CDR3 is TGTGCCAGCAGCTTGTGGGACTCTTCTTACGAGCAGTACTTC.

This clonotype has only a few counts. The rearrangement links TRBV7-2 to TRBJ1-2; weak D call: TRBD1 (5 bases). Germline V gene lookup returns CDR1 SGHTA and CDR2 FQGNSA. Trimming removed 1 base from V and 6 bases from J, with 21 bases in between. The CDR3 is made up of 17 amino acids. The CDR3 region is CASSLGPGGGYMDGYTF. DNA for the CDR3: TGTGCCAGCAGCTTAGGGCCGGGGGGAGGGTACATGGATGGCTACACCTTC.

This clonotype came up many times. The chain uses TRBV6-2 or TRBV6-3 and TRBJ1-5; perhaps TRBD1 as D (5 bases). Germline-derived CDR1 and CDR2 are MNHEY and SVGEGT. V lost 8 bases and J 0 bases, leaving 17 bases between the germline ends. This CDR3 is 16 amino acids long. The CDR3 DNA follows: TGTGCCAGCGGTTCATGGGGCGGCTATAGCAATCAGCCCCAGCATTTT. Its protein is CASGSWGGYSNQPQHF.

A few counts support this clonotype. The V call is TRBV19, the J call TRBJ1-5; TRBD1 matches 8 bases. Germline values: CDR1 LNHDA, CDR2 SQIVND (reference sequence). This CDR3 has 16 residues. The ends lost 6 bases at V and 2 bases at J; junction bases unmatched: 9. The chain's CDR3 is CASSDQGAWGNQPQHF. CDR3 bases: TGTGCCAGTAGCGATCAGGGGGCATGGGGCAATCAGCCCCAGCATTTT.

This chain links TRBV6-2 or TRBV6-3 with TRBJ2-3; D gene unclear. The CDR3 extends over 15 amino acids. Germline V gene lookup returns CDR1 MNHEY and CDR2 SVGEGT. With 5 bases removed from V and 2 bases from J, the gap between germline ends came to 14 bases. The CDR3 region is CASSLREATTDTQYF. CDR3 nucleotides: TGTGCCAGCAGTCTCCGCGAAGCGACCACAGATACGCAGTATTTT.

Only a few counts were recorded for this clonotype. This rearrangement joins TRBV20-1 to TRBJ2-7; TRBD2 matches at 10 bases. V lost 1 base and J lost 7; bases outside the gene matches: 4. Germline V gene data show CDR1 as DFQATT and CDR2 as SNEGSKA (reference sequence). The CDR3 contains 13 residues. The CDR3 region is CSARGAGGREQYF. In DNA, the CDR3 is TGCAGTGCTAGAGGAGCGGGGGGGAGGGAGCAGTACTTC.

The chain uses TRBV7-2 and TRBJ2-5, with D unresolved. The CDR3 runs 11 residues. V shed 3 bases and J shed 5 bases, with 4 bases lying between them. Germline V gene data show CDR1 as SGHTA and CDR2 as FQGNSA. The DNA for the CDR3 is TGTGCCAGCAGCTTCAAGGAGACCCAGTACTTC. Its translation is CASSFKETQYF.

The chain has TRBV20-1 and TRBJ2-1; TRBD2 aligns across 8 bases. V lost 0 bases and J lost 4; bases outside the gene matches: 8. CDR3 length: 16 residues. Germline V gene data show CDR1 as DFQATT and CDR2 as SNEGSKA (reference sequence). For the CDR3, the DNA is TGCAGTGCTAGAGATATCGGACTAGCAGCTTACAATGAGCAGTTCTTC. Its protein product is CSARDIGLAAYNEQFF.